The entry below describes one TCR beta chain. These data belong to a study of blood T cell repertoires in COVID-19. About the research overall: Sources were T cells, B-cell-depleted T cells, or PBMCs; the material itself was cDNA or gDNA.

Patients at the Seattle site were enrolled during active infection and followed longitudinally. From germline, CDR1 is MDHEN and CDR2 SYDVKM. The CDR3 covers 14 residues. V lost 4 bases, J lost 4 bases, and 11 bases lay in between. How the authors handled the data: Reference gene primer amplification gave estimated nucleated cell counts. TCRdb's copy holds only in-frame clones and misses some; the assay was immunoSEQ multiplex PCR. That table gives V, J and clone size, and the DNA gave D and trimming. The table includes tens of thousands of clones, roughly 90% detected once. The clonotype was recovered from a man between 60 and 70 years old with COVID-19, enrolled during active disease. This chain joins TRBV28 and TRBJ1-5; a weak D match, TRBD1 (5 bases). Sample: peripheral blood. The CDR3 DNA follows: TGTGCCAGCAGTTATGGGGGGAGGAATCAGCCCCAGCATTTT. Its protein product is CASSYGGRNQPQHF.